The 23 T cell receptor beta chains presented below share a single source sample, sequenced in a study of tumor-infiltrating lymphocytes in primary liver carcinoma. Co-extracting RNA and DNA was done with roughly 17-34 mg of unsorted bulk tissue as input. TCR beta cDNA was reverse-transcribed from approximately 0.45 ug of total RNA. The reaction used a constant-region primer and ProtoScript II reverse transcriptase. For TCR beta, libraries were produced by three nested multiplex PCR rounds using slightly modified ARM-PCR. The first two PCR rounds, nine to ten cycles each, used TRBV1-TRBV30 forward primers and a C-beta reverse primer. MiXCR, applied by TCRdb to the multiplex PCR reads, yields one record per CDR3 protein. The data show roughly 80,000 distinct CDR3 sequences, approximately 62% seen once. Specimen: tumor-adjacent normal liver tissue. These receptors were obtained from a man in his forties with primary liver carcinoma and hepatitis B virus infection.

A note on this clonotype: A much larger clone is a single base away; this may be a read error. The CDR3 reads CANSLGRAGAGFQETQYF. The CDR3 nucleotides are TGTGCCAACAGTTTAGGCCGGGCAGGCGCTGGATTTCAAGAGACCCAGTACTTC. The chain combines TRBV28 with TRBJ2-5; D unresolved. Per germline, CDR1 MDHEN and CDR2 SYDVKM. This CDR3 region has 18 residues.

Notes on this clonotype: The conserved final phenylalanine or tryptophan is absent from the CDR3, which likely points to a read error. This chain connects TRBV5-1 to TRBJ2-2; a weak D match, TRBD1 (6 bases). CDR3 size: 16 residues. CDR1 and CDR2 (germline): SGHRS, YFSETQ. CDR3 residues: CANSLLWTVNTGELFL. In DNA form, the CDR3 reads TGCGCCAACAGCTTGTTATGGACAGTGAACACCGGAGAGCTGTTTCTT.

In this sample, this clonotype turned up a few times. The chain uses TRBV5-6 and TRBJ2-2; D is unclear. V was pared by 6 bases and J by 3 bases, with 12 bases between. Germline CDR1 SGHDT, CDR2 YYEEEE. CDR3 length equals 14 residues. CDR3 loop: CASIPKWDTGELFF. CDR3 coding DNA: TGTGCCAGCATCCCTAAGTGGGACACCGGGGAGCTGTTTTTT.

To note about this clonotype: Its ends do not fully match the called genes, so a read error is possible. The chain links TRBV11-2 to TRBJ2-7, with D tentatively TRBD2 (6 bases). The CDR3 consists of 13 residues. CDR1 is SGHAT, CDR2 FQNNGV, per germline. The CDR3 region has the DNA TGTGCCGGCAGCTTCGGAGGGGCTAACGGGCAGTACTTC. Translating it yields CAGSFGGANGQYF. The full variable domain, its missing parts supplied by reference TRBV11-2 and TRBJ2-7, is EAGVAQSPRYKIIEKRQSVAFWCNPISGHATLYWYQQILGQGPKLLIQFQNNGVVDDSQLPKDRFSAERLKGVDSTLKIQPAKLEDSAVYLCAGSFGGANGQYFGPGTRLTVT.

This sequence joins TRBV7-9 and TRBJ2-2; a possible D gene is TRBD2 (6 bases). The CDR3 loop spans 14 amino acids. Germline CDR1 and CDR2: SEHNR and FQNEAQ (reference sequence). V dropped 5 bases and J dropped 2 bases, with 9 bases sitting between them. CDR3 DNA sequence: TGTGCCAGCAGCCGGGAGTTAAACACCGGGGAGCTGTTTTTT. Translated: CASSRELNTGELFF.

This clonotype was observed at least ten times. A much larger clone lies one base from this, so it may be a read error. The final CDR3 position lacks the conserved phenylalanine or tryptophan, pointing to a likely read error. CDR3 amino acids: CASSVVGELFL. CDR3 bases: TGTGCCAGCAGCGTGGTCGGGGAGCTGTTTCTT. This chain connects TRBV11-2 to TRBJ2-2; D uncertain. The CDR3 is 11 amino acids. CDR1 SGHAT and CDR2 FQNNGV come from the germline V gene. The V end was cut by 5 bases, the J end by 7 bases, with 5 bases between.

V is TRBV4-3 and J is TRBJ2-7; 8 bases match TRBD2. The V and J ends lost 2 bases and 5 bases, in that order; junction bases with no gene match: 17. In germline, CDR1 is LGHNA, CDR2 YSLEER. CDR3 size: 18 residues. The CDR3 sequence is CASSQKRTSNALADEQYF. DNA of the CDR3: TGCGCCAGCAGCCAAAAGAGGACCTCCAACGCACTAGCGGACGAGCAGTACTTC.

Many counts were recorded for this clonotype. The chain employs TRBV6-1 and TRBJ1-2; D perhaps matches TRBD1 (5 bases). The CDR3 length is 15 residues. Trimming removed 0 bases from V and 2 bases from J, with 10 bases in between. The V gene's germline CDR1 is MNHNS and CDR2 SASEGT. CDR3 sequence (DNA): TGTGCCAGCAGTGAAGCGGGCTGGGGGAACTATGGCTACACCTTC. This translates into CASSEAGWGNYGYTF.

On this clonotype itself: At one boundary the junction diverges from the germline segment, which might be a read error. The V call is TRBV4-2, the J call TRBJ1-4; D not resolved. The CDR3 covers 13 residues. Germline V gives CDR1 LGHNA, CDR2 YNFKEQ. CDR3 loop: CASSQGSREKPFF. CDR3 coding DNA: TGTGCCAGCAGCCAGGGGAGTAGGGAAAAACCGTTTTTT.

Concerning this clonotype itself: A much larger clonotype is one base distant, so this may be a read error. The genes are TRBV4-3 and TRBJ2-3, with TRBD2 identical over 11 bases. In germline, CDR1 is LGHNA, CDR2 YSLEER. The length of the CDR3 is 18 residues. The chain's CDR3 is CASSHHPGTSGSTDMQYF. CDR3 DNA sequence: TGCGCCAGCAGCCACCATCCCGGGACTAGCGGTAGCACAGATATGCAGTATTTT.

The sample holds a few counts of this clonotype. A much larger clone lies a single base off, so this may be a read error. The chain is built from TRBV6-5 and TRBJ2-1; 9 bases agree with TRBD1. The ends lost 5 bases at V and 9 bases at J; junction bases unmatched: 5. Germline loops: CDR1 MNHEY, CDR2 SVGAGI. The CDR3 runs to 13 residues. The CDR3 DNA reads TGTGCCAGCAGTGGACAGGGGAACAGTGAGCAGTTCTTC. This sequence encodes CASSGQGNSEQFF.

The chain employs TRBV5-5 and TRBJ1-4; D unresolved. The CDR3 contains 14 residues. Germline-derived CDR1 and CDR2 are SGHKS and YYEKEE (reference sequence). V gave up 4 bases and J gave up 6 bases, with 13 bases separating them. Here the CDR3 reads CASSEEGSDEKLFF. The CDR3, as DNA: TGTGCCAGCAGCGAAGAGGGATCCGATGAAAAACTGTTTTTT.

The J gene is TRBJ2-4, the V gene TRBV20-1, with 9 bases fitting TRBD2. The CDR3 is 16 residues long. Germline loops: CDR1 DFQATT, CDR2 SNEGSKA (reference sequence). J was trimmed by 7 bases and V by 6 bases; bases with no gene match: 16. In DNA form, the CDR3 reads TGCAGTGCGACAGAGGCCCGGGCGGGAGGGGGGAACATTCAGTACTTC. Amino acids: CSATEARAGGGNIQYF.

This clonotype was seen a handful of times. The gene calls are TRBV20-1 and TRBJ2-7, with 7 bases that match TRBD2. V lost 0 bases and J lost 5; bases outside the gene matches: 4. The CDR3 sequence is 13 residues long. Germline V gives CDR1 DFQATT, CDR2 SNEGSKA (reference sequence). The CDR3 loop reads CSARDGLADEQYF. The CDR3 DNA sequence: TGCAGTGCTAGAGATGGGCTAGCGGACGAGCAGTACTTC.

Of note for this clonotype: A much larger clonotype is one base distant, so this may be a read error. This chain connects TRBV13 to TRBJ2-2; TRBD2 might be the D (6 bases). CDR1 PRHDT and CDR2 FYEKMQ come from the germline V gene (reference sequence). This CDR3 spans 17 amino acids. The CDR3 sequence is CASSTDYGGMNNGELFF. CDR3 coding DNA: TGTGCCAGCAGCACGGACTATGGGGGGATGAACAACGGGGAGCTGTTTTTT.

This clonotype was seen many times. A clone one base away is much larger, so this may be a read error. The chain links TRBV7-8 to TRBJ2-4; 12 bases agree with TRBD1. The CDR3 is made up of 17 amino acids. Germline CDR1 reads SGHVS; CDR2 reads FQNEAQ. CDR3 coding DNA: TGTGCCAGCAGCCCTGAAACGGGACAGGGGGCCAAAAGCATTCAGTACTTC. Amino acid sequence: CASSPETGQGAKSIQYF.

Details on this clonotype: Since a much larger clone is just one base distant, this may be a read error. V gene TRBV7-9 combines with J gene TRBJ2-1; D is uncertain. The CDR3 is 15 residues long. Germline V gene lookup returns CDR1 SEHNR and CDR2 FQNEAQ (reference sequence). The CDR3 reads CASGLVLEYPTEQFF. The CDR3 nucleotides read TGTGCCAGCGGCTTAGTTCTAGAGTACCCCACTGAGCAGTTCTTC.

With regard to this clonotype: Since no conserved phenylalanine or tryptophan closes the CDR3, a read error is the likely cause. The chain employs TRBV29-1 and TRBJ2-1, with D unresolved. The V gene lost 6 bases and the J gene lost 10 bases, with 28 bases spanning the gap. This CDR3 is 16 amino acids long. Germline V gene data show CDR1 as SQVTM and CDR2 as ANQGSEA. This CDR3 is CSVAMLRPWSRKEQFL. CDR3 nucleotide sequence: TGCAGCGTCGCCATGCTTCGGCCCTGGTCCCGTAAAGAGCAGTTCTTA.

In regard to this clonotype: One end of the junction is discordant with germline, which a read error may explain. The rearrangement links TRBV4-1 to TRBJ1-2, with 8 bases identical to TRBD1. Germline V CDR1 and CDR2: MGHRA, YSYEKL. The CDR3 consists of 14 residues. CDR3 region: CTSCVTGEDYGYTF. Here the CDR3 DNA reads TGCACCAGCTGTGTGACAGGGGAAGACTATGGCTACACCTTC.

In regard to this clonotype: Since the CDR3 does not end with the conserved phenylalanine or tryptophan, this likely comes from a read error. The genes are TRBV29-1 and TRBJ2-7, with D perhaps TRBD1 or TRBD2 (6 bases each). Germline loops: CDR1 SQVTM, CDR2 ANQGSEA. The CDR3 runs 10 residues. Here the CDR3 reads CSVEGGEQYS. Written as DNA, the CDR3 is TGCAGTGTTGAGGGGGGTGAGCAGTACTCC.

This clonotype appeared many times. At one boundary the junction diverges from the germline segment, which might be a read error. The chain combines TRBV5-1 with TRBJ2-3; D call uncertain. CDR3 length equals 14 residues. Germline CDR1 SGHRS, CDR2 YFSETQ. CDR3 DNA: TGCGCCAGCAGCCCCCCCTACAGCACAGATGCGCAGTATTTT. It codes for CASSPPYSTDAQYF.

This clonotype has more than one count but fewer than ten. The missing conserved phenylalanine or tryptophan at the end of this CDR3 makes a read error likely. This rearrangement joins TRBV6-1 to TRBJ2-1; 8 positions agree with TRBD2. CDR3 length: 16 amino acids. The V and J ends lost 7 bases and 3 bases, in that order; junction bases with no gene match: 11. Per the germline V gene, CDR1 is MNHNS and CDR2 is SASEGT. The CDR3 sequence is CASNKGLVGVYNEQFL. In DNA, the CDR3 is TGTGCCAGCAATAAGGGACTAGTGGGAGTCTACAATGAGCAGTTCTTA.

This clonotype was recorded at least ten times. The genes are TRBV6-1 and TRBJ2-7; D is uncertain. The V end lost 8 bases, the J end lost 3 bases, and 11 bases lay between the germline ends. This CDR3 has 12 amino acids. The germline CDR1 and CDR2 sequences are MNHNS and SASEGT. CDR3 coding DNA: TGTGCCAGCGATATGGCAGACTACGAGCAGTACTTC. Translated, it gives CASDMADYEQYF.